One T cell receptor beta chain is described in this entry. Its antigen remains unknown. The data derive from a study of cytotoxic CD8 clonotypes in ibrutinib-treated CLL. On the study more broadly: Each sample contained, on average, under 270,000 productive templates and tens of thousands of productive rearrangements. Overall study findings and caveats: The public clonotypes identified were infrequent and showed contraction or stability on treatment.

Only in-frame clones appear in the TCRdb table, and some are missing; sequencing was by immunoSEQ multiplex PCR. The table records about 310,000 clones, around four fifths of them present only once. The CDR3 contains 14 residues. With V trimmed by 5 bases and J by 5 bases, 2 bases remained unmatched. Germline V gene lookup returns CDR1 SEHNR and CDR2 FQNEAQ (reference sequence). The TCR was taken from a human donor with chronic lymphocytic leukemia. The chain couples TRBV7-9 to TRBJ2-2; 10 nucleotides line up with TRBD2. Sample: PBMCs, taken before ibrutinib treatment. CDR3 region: CASSGAGGTGELFF. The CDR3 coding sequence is TGTGCCAGCAGCGGAGCGGGAGGGACCGGGGAGCTGTTTTTT. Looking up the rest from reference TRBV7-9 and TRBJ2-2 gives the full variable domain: DTGVSQNPRHKITKRGQNVTFRCDPISEHNRLYWYRQTLGQGPEFLTYFQNEAQLEKSRLLSDRFSAERPKGSFSTLEIQRTEQGDSAMYLCASSGAGGTGELFFGEGSRLTVL.